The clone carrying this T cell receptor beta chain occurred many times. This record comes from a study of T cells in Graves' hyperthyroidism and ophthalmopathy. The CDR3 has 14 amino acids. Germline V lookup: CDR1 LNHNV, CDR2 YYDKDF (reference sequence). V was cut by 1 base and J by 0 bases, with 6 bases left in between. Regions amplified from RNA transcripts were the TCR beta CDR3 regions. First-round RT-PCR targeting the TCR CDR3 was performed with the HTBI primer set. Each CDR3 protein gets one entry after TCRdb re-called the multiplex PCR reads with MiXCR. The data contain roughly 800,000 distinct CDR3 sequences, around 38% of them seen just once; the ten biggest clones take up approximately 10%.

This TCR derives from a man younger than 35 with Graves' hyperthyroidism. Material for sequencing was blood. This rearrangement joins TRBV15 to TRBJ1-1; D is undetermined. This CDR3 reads CATSRVGMNTEAFF. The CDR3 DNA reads TGTGCCACCAGCAGAGTCGGTATGAACACTGAAGCTTTCTTT.